This is a list of T cell receptor beta chains from one sample in a study of T cells in Graves' hyperthyroidism and ophthalmopathy. TCRdb re-derived calls from the multiplex PCR reads in MiXCR, one entry per CDR3 protein. Among 550,000 to 700,000 distinct CDR3 sequences listed, roughly 14% were seen once. The sample comprised blood. The origin of the receptors is a middle-aged woman with Graves' ophthalmopathy. Each CDR3 is given with its conserved first and last residue. Fields, in order: CDR3 DNA, CDR3 protein, V gene, clone size, J gene, D gene. D genes are given only for firm matches. Clone size is shown for a subset of rows, as once, few, many or a class of expanded clone.

CDR3nt: TGTGCCAGCAGCTTAGCGGCCAGGGCAGGGTCACCCCTCCACTTT
CDR3aa: CASSLAARAGSPLHF
v_gene: TRBV7-8
abundance: .
j_gene: TRBJ1-6
d_gene: .

CDR3nt: TGTGCCAGCATGGGACAGCCAAACTATGGCTACACCTTC
CDR3aa: CASMGQPNYGYTF
v_gene: TRBV6-2/TRBV6-3
abundance: many
j_gene: TRBJ1-2
d_gene: TRBD1

CDR3nt: TGTGCCAGCAGCGTAGAGTTCGGGAGCTCCTACGAGCAGTACTTC
CDR3aa: CASSVEFGSSYEQYF
v_gene: TRBV9
abundance: many
j_gene: TRBJ2-7
d_gene: .

CDR3nt: TGTGCCATCAGTGAGCAGGACGAGCAGTACTTC
CDR3aa: CAISEQDEQYF
v_gene: TRBV10-3
abundance: many
j_gene: TRBJ2-7
d_gene: .

CDR3nt: TGTGCCAGCTCGCCGGAGGGCGGTAACACTGAAGCTTTCTTT
CDR3aa: CASSPEGGNTEAFF
v_gene: TRBV11-3
abundance: many
j_gene: TRBJ1-1
d_gene: .

CDR3nt: TGTGCCAGCAGCTTTGGGACAGAGATTCAGTACTTC
CDR3aa: CASSFGTEIQYF
v_gene: TRBV6-1
abundance: few
j_gene: TRBJ2-4
d_gene: TRBD1

CDR3nt: TGTGCCAGCAGCTTAAGTATGGGAGGGACCTACGAGCAGTACTTC
CDR3aa: CASSLSMGGTYEQYF
v_gene: TRBV7-8
abundance: many
j_gene: TRBJ2-7
d_gene: TRBD2

CDR3nt: TGCAGCGTTGGACAGGCCCTCGGAGCCGGGGAGCTGTTTTTT
CDR3aa: CSVGQALGAGELFF
v_gene: TRBV29-1
abundance: many
j_gene: TRBJ2-2
d_gene: .

CDR3nt: TGTGCCAGCAGTTTGGGGAGTTACGGCAATCAGCCCCAGCATTTT
CDR3aa: CASSLGSYGNQPQHF
v_gene: TRBV28
abundance: many
j_gene: TRBJ1-5
d_gene: .

CDR3nt: TGTGCCAGCACCCAGATCGGCGGTTCCTACGAGCAGTACTTC
CDR3aa: CASTQIGGSYEQYF
v_gene: TRBV4-2
abundance: .
j_gene: TRBJ2-7
d_gene: .

CDR3nt: TGTGCCAGCAGCTTAGGTCGGTGGGCCTTCGAGCAGTACTTC
CDR3aa: CASSLGRWAFEQYF
v_gene: TRBV7-8
abundance: .
j_gene: TRBJ2-7
d_gene: .

CDR3nt: TGTGCCAGCAGCTCGAACAGGGGGCGTAAAACTTTCTTT
CDR3aa: CASSSNRGRKTFF
v_gene: TRBV11-2
abundance: few
j_gene: TRBJ1-1
d_gene: TRBD1

CDR3nt: TGTGCCAGCAGCACCGGGTTTAACTATGGCTACACCTTC
CDR3aa: CASSTGFNYGYTF
v_gene: TRBV12-3/TRBV12-4
abundance: many
j_gene: TRBJ1-2
d_gene: .